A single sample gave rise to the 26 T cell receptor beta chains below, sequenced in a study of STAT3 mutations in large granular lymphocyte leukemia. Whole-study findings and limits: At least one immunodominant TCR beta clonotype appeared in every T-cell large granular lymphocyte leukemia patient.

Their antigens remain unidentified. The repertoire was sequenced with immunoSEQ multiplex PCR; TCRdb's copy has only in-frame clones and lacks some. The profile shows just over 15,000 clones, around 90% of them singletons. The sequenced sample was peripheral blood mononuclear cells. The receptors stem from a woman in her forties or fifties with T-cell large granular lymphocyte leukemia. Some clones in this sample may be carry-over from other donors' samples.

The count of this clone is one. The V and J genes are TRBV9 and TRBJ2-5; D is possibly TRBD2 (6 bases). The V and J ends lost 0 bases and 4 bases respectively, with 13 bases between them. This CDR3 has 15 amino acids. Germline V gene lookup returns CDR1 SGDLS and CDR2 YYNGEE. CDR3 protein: CASSVGAAGRETQYF. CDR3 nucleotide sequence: TGTGCCAGCAGCGTAGGTGCGGCGGGACGAGAGACCCAGTACTTC.

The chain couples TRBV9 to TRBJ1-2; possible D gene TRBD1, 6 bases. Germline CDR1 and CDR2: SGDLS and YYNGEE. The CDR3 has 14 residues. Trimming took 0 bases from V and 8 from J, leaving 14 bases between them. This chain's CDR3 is CASSVGTGWEGYTF. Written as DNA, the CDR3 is TGTGCCAGCAGCGTAGGAACAGGGTGGGAAGGCTACACCTTC. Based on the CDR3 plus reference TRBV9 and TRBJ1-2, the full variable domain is DSGVTQTPKHLITATGQRVTLRCSPRSGDLSVYWYQQSLDQGLQFLIQYYNGEERAKGNILERFSAQQFPDLHSELNLSSLELGDSALYFCASSVGTGWEGYTFGSGTRLTVV.

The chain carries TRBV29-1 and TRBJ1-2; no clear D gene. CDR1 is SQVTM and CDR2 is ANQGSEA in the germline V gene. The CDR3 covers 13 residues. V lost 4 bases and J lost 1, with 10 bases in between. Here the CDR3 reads CSVGSGSNYGYTF. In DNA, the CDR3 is TGCAGCGTTGGATCTGGAAGTAACTATGGCTACACCTTC.

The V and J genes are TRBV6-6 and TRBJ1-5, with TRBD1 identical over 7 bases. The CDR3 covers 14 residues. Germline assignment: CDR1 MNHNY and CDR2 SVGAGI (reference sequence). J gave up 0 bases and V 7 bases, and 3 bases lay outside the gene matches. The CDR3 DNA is TGTGCCAGCACGGACAGGTCTAGCAATCAGCCCCAGCATTTT. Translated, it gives CASTDRSSNQPQHF.

CDR3 nucleotide sequence: TGCGCCAGCAGCTTGGTGGCGGGAGGGCCAACCGGGGAGCTGTTTTTT. Protein: CASSLVAGGPTGELFF. The J gene is TRBJ2-2, the V gene TRBV5-1; 9 bases fit TRBD2. V was pared by 0 bases and J by 5 bases, with 5 bases of the junction left unmatched. The CDR3 totals 16 residues. In germline, CDR1 is SGHRS, CDR2 YFSETQ. The full variable domain, with the rest looked up from reference TRBV5-1 and TRBJ2-2, is KAGVTQTPRYLIKTRGQQVTLSCSPISGHRSVSWYQQTPGQGLQFLFEYFSETQRNKGNFPGRFSGRQFSNSRSEMNVSTLELGDSALYLCASSLVAGGPTGELFFGEGSRLTVL.

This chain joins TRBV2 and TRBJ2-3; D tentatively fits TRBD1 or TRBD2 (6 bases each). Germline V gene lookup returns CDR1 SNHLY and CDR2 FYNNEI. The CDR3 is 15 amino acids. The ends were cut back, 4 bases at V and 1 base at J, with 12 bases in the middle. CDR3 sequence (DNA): TGTGCCAGCAGTGCCTCGGGGGCAGGCACAGATACGCAGTATTTT. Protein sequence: CASSASGAGTDTQYF.

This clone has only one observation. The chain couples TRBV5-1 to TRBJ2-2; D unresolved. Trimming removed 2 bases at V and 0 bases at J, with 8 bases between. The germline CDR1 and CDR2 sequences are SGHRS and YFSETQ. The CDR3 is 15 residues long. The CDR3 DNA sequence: TGCGCCAGCAGCTTAGGAGATACGAACACCGGGGAGCTGTTTTTT. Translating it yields CASSLGDTNTGELFF.

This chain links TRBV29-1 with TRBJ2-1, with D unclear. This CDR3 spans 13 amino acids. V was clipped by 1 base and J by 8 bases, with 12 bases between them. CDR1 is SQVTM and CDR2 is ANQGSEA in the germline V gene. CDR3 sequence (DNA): TGCAGCGTTGAAGGGCTAGTAGTTTATGAGCAGTTCTTC. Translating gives CSVEGLVVYEQFF.

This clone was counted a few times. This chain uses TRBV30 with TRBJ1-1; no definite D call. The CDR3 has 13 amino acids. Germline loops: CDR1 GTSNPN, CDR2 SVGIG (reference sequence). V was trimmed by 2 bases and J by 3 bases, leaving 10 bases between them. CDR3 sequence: CAWSRRRDTEAFF. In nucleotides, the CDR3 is TGTGCCTGGAGTAGGAGGAGGGACACTGAAGCTTTCTTT.

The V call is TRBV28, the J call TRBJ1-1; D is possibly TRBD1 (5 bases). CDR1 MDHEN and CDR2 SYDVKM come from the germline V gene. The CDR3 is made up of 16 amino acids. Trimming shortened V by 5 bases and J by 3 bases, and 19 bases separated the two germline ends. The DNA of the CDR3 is TGTGCCAGCAGTCCCCCCCTTGGGCGGGGGGACACTGAAGCTTTCTTT. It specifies CASSPPLGRGDTEAFF.

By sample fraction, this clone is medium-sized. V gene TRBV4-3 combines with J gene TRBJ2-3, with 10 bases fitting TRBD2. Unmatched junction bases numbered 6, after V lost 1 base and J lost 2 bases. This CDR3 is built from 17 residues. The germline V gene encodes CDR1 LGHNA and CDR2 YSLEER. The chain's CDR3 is CASSQAGTSEYTDTQYF. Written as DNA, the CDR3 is TGCGCCAGCAGCCAAGCGGGGACTAGCGAATACACAGATACGCAGTATTTT.

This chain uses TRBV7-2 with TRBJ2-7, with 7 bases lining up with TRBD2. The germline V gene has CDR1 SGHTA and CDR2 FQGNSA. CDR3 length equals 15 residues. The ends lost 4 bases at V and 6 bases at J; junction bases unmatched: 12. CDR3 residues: CASSSQTAGRGEQYF. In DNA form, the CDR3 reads TGTGCCAGCAGCTCCCAGACGGCGGGGAGGGGCGAGCAGTACTTC.

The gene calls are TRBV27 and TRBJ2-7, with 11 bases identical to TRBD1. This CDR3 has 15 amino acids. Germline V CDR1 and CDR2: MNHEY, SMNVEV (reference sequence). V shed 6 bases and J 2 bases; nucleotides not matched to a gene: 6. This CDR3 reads CASRREGQGAYEQYF. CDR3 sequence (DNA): TGTGCCAGCAGACGTGAGGGACAGGGGGCCTACGAGCAGTACTTC.

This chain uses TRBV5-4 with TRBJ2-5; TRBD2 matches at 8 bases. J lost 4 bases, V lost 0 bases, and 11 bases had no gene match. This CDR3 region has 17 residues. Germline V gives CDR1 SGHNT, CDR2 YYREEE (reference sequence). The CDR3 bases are TGTGCCAGCAGCTTGGAAAATTTCCGGGAGGGCCGAGAGACCCAGTACTTC. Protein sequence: CASSLENFREGRETQYF. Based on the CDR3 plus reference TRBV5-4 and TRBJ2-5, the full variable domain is ETGVTQSPTHLIKTRGQQVTLRCSSQSGHNTVSWYQQALGQGPQFIFQYYREEENGRGNFPPRFSGLQFPNYSSELNVNALELDDSALYLCASSLENFREGRETQYFGPGTRLLVL.

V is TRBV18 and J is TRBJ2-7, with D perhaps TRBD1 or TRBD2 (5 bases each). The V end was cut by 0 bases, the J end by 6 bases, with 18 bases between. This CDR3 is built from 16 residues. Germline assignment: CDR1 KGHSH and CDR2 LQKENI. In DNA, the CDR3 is TGTGCCAGCTCACCACCTAAACGGGGCTGGAAAGTCGAGCAGTACTTC. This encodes CASSPPKRGWKVEQYF. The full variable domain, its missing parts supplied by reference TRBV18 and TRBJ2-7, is NAGVMQNPRHLVRRRGQEARLRCSPMKGHSHVYWYRQLPEEGLKFMVYLQKENIIDESGMPKERFSAEFPKEGPSILRIQQVVRGDSAAYFCASSPPKRGWKVEQYFGPGTRLTVT.

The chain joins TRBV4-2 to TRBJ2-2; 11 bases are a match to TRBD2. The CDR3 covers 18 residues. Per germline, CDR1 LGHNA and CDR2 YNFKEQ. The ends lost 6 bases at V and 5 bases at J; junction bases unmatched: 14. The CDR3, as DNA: TGTGCCAGCAGGCTAGGACTAGCGGGCGTCCTCGGGACCGGGGAGCTGTTTTTT. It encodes CASRLGLAGVLGTGELFF.

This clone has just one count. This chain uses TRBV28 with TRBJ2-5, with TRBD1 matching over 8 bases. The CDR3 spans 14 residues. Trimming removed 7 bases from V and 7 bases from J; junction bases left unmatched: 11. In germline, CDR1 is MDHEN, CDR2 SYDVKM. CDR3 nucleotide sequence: TGTGCCAGCACTACCATCGGACAGGGTGCGACCCAGTACTTC. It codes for CASTTIGQGATQYF.

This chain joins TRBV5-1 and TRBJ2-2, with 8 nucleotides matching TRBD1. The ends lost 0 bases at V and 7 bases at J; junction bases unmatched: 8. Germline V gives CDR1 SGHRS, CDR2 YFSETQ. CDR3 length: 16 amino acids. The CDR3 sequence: CASSLDPTGVNGELFF. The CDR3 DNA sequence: TGCGCCAGCAGCTTGGACCCGACAGGGGTCAACGGGGAGCTGTTTTTT.

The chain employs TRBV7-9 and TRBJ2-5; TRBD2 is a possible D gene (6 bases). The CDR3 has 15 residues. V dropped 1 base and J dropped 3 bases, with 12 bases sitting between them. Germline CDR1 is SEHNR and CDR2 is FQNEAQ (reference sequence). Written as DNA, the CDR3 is TGTGCCAGCAGCTTAGACAGGCGGGGAAAAGAGACCCAGTACTTC. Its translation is CASSLDRRGKETQYF.

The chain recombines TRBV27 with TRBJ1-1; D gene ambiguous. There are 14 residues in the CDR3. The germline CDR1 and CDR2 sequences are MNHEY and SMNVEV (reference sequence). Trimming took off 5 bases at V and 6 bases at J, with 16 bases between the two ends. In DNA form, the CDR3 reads TGTGCCAGCAGTGGACTGGGAGGTGGGGCTGAAGCTTTCTTT. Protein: CASSGLGGGAEAFF.

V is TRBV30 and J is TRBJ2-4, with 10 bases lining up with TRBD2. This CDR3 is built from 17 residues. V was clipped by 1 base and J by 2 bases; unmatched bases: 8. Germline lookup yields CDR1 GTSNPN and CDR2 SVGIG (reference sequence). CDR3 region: CAWSEKTSGIPKNIQYF. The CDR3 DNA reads TGTGCCTGGAGTGAAAAAACTAGCGGGATTCCCAAAAACATTCAGTACTTC.

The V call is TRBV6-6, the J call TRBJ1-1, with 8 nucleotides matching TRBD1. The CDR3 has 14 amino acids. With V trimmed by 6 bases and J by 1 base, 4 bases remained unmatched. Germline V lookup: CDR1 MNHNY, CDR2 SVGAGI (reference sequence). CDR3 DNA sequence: TGTGCCAGCAGAGTCGGACAGGGGAACACTGAAGCTTTCTTT. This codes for CASRVGQGNTEAFF.

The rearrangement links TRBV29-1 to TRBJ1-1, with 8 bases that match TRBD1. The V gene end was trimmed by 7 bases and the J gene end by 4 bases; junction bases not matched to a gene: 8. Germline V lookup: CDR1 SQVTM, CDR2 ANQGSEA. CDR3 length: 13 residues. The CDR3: CSALTGAGTEAFF. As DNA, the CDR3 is TGCAGCGCCTTGACAGGGGCGGGCACTGAAGCTTTCTTT.

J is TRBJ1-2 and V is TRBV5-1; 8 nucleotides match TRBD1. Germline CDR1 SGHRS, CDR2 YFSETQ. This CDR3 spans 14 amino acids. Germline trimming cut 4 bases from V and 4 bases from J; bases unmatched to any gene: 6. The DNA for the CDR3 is TGCGCCAGCAGCGCCGGACAGGGTCCCTATGGCTACACCTTC. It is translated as CASSAGQGPYGYTF.

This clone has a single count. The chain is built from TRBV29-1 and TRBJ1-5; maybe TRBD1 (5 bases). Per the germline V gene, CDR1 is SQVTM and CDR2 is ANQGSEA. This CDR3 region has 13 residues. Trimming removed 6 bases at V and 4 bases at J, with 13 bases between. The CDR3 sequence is CSVVKGENQPQHF. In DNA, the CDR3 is TGCAGCGTGGTAAAAGGGGAGAATCAGCCCCAGCATTTT.

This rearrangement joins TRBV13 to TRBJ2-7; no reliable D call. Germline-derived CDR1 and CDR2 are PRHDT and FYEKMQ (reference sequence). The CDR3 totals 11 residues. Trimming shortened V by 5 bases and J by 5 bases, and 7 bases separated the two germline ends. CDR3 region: CASSITHEQYF. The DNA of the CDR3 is TGTGCCAGCAGCATAACCCACGAGCAGTACTTC.